The 16 T cell receptor beta chains in this list originate from one sample, sequenced in a study of blood T cell repertoires in COVID-19. Generated by immunoSEQ multiplex PCR, the TCRdb table keeps only in-frame clones and is missing some. In the table there are 250,000 to 300,000 clones, about 86% of which are singletons. Sequencing was carried out using peripheral blood. These receptors came from a woman in her twenties or thirties with COVID-19, enrolled during active disease.

The table lists this clone with a count of one. The genes are TRBV3-1 (or the pseudogene TRBV3-2) and TRBJ2-2, with D tentatively TRBD2 (5 bases). The V end was cut by 0 bases, the J end by 5 bases, with 16 bases between. This CDR3 region has 17 residues. Germline V gene data show CDR1 as LGHDT and CDR2 as YNNKEL (reference sequence). The CDR3 DNA is TGTGCCAGCAGCCAAGATACGCGACTAAGGCCGACCGGGGAGCTGTTTTTT. Protein product: CASSQDTRLRPTGELFF.

This chain links TRBV11-3 with TRBJ1-2; 7 bases fit TRBD1. This CDR3 has 14 residues. CDR1 is SGHNT and CDR2 is YENEEA in the germline V gene. J gave up 8 bases and V 5 bases, and 11 bases lay outside the gene matches. The chain's CDR3 is CASSPRQGWWGYTF. CDR3 nucleotides: TGTGCCAGCAGCCCAAGACAGGGATGGTGGGGCTACACCTTC.

The V call is TRBV5-5, the J call TRBJ1-6; TRBD1 matches 7 bases. The CDR3 is made up of 16 amino acids. Trimming removed 4 bases from V and 7 bases from J; junction bases left unmatched: 11. The germline V gene encodes CDR1 SGHKS and CDR2 YYEKEE (reference sequence). This CDR3 is CASSPRPGTENSPLHF. The CDR3 DNA reads TGTGCCAGCAGCCCCCGCCCCGGGACAGAGAATTCACCCCTCCACTTT. The full variable domain, with the rest looked up from reference TRBV5-5 and TRBJ1-6, is DAGVTQSPTHLIKTRGQQVTLRCSPISGHKSVSWYQQVLGQGPQFIFQYYEKEERGRGNFPDRFSARQFPNYSSELNVNALLLGDSALYLCASSPRPGTENSPLHFGNGTRLTVT.

V usage is TRBV4-1 and J usage is TRBJ2-5; D uncertain. Trimming removed 0 bases from V and 2 bases from J, with 4 bases in between. The CDR3 totals 13 residues. Germline V gene sequence: CDR1 MGHRA, CDR2 YSYEKL. CDR3 region: CASSQDPQETQYF. The CDR3 coding sequence is TGCGCCAGCAGCCAAGACCCTCAAGAGACCCAGTACTTC.

The CDR3 sequence: CASSGLQGTYEQYF. CDR3 coding DNA: TGCGCCAGCAGTGGATTACAGGGGACCTACGAGCAGTACTTC. This chain links TRBV10-2 with TRBJ2-7; 7 nucleotides line up with TRBD1. In germline, CDR1 is WSHSY, CDR2 SAAADI. This CDR3 contains 14 residues. V was pared by 4 bases and J by 2 bases, with 5 bases of the junction left unmatched.

The V gene is TRBV7-9, the J gene TRBJ2-7; possibly TRBD1 for D (6 bases). From germline, CDR1 is SEHNR and CDR2 FQNEAQ (reference sequence). V was clipped by 5 bases and J by 2 bases, with 10 bases between them. The CDR3 is 13 residues long. The CDR3 protein is CASSRTDTYEQYF. In DNA form, the CDR3 reads TGTGCCAGCAGCCGGACAGATACCTACGAGCAGTACTTC.

The rearrangement joins TRBV6-5 to TRBJ2-2; possible D gene TRBD1, 6 bases. This CDR3 has 15 residues. Deletions cut 2 bases from V and 3 bases from J, with 10 bases between. From germline, CDR1 is MNHEY and CDR2 SVGAGI. The CDR3 here is CASSYGRGYTGELFF. CDR3 bases: TGTGCCAGCAGTTACGGCAGGGGCTACACCGGGGAGCTGTTTTTT.

The chain couples TRBV11-3 to TRBJ2-5; D is undetermined. In germline, CDR1 is SGHNT, CDR2 YENEEA. The length of the CDR3 is 12 residues. Trimming removed 5 bases at V and 5 bases at J, with 9 bases between. The CDR3, as DNA: TGTGCCAGCAGCCCTGACGGGGAGACCCAGTACTTC. Protein sequence: CASSPDGETQYF.

This clone has just one count. Other DNA sequences of this sample code for an identical CDR3. The rearrangement links TRBV19 to TRBJ2-3, with 10 bases fitting TRBD2. V gave up 3 bases and J gave up 3 bases; unmatched junction bases: 3. Germline V gene data show CDR1 as LNHDA and CDR2 as SQIVND (reference sequence). The CDR3 is 15 residues long. CDR3 coding DNA: TGTGCCAGTAGTATGGTTAGCGGGGGGACAGATACGCAGTATTTT. The encoded protein is CASSMVSGGTDTQYF.

The J gene is TRBJ2-1, the V gene TRBV6-4; 8 nucleotides match TRBD2. Per the germline V gene, CDR1 is MRHNA and CDR2 is SNTAGT. V lost 0 bases to trimming and J lost 2 bases; unmatched junction nucleotides: 6. This CDR3 region has 17 residues. CDR3 loop: CASSDSILSGTYNEQFF. The CDR3 coding sequence is TGTGCCAGCAGTGACTCTATTCTTAGCGGGACCTACAATGAGCAGTTCTTC.

The V call is TRBV6-5, the J call TRBJ2-1, with D perhaps matching TRBD2 (6 bases). Trimming cost V 4 bases and J 13 bases, with 14 bases left between them. Looked up from germline, CDR1 is MNHEY and CDR2 is SVGAGI. This CDR3 contains 12 residues. The DNA of the CDR3 is TGTGCCAGCAGTTTTACCCGGGGGAATCAGTTCTTC. This encodes CASSFTRGNQFF.

V usage is TRBV19 and J usage is TRBJ2-2; a weak D match, TRBD2 (5 bases). Trimming took off 3 bases at V and 6 bases at J, with 11 bases between the two ends. This CDR3 spans 14 amino acids. The germline V gene has CDR1 LNHDA and CDR2 SQIVND (reference sequence). CDR3 loop: CASSIGILAGELFF. CDR3 bases: TGTGCCAGTAGTATCGGGATCTTAGCCGGGGAGCTGTTTTTT.

This clone came up many times. The chain carries TRBV29-1 and TRBJ1-1; D call uncertain. The CDR3 totals 13 residues. The germline CDR1 and CDR2 sequences are SQVTM and ANQGSEA. Trimming pared 7 bases from V and 0 bases from J, leaving 12 bases between. The DNA for the CDR3 is TGCAGCGATGTCCATCAATTGAACACTGAAGCTTTCTTT. Protein sequence: CSDVHQLNTEAFF.

This clone was picked up one time. The CDR3 loop reads CASSPGGEGRETQYF. The DNA of the CDR3 is TGTGCCAGCAGTCCCGGAGGGGAGGGAAGGGAGACCCAGTACTTC. The chain has TRBV28 and TRBJ2-5; 7 nucleotides align to TRBD2. The CDR3 length is 15 residues. Germline values: CDR1 MDHEN, CDR2 SYDVKM. V lost 5 bases, J lost 5 bases, and 11 bases stayed unmatched.

The chain has TRBV6-5 and TRBJ2-2; 7 nucleotides agree with TRBD2. Per germline, CDR1 MNHEY and CDR2 SVGAGI. The CDR3 sequence is 12 residues long. The CDR3 is CASRGYTGELFF. Here the CDR3 DNA reads TGTGCGTCGCGGGGGTACACCGGGGAGCTGTTTTTT.

The V call is TRBV5-1, the J call TRBJ1-5, with D maybe TRBD1 (5 bases). Looked up from germline, CDR1 is SGHRS and CDR2 is YFSETQ. V was pared by 0 bases and J by 3 bases, with 13 bases between. The CDR3 contains 16 residues. The CDR3 loop is CASSLAPGGINQPQHF. The CDR3 DNA reads as TGCGCCAGCAGCTTGGCCCCGGGGGGTATCAATCAGCCCCAGCATTTT.